The clone carrying this TCR beta chain was seen many times. Its antigen is not known. The CDR3 is made up of 14 amino acids. Between the trimmed V and J ends, which lost 0 bases and 1 base, there was a span of 6 bases. Germline CDR1 reads LGHNA; CDR2 reads YNFKEQ. This entry belongs to a study of CD8 T cells in ankylosing spondylitis. Study results and caveats: What seemed typical of ankylosing spondylitis blood was a TCR beta motif built from about eight highly homologous variants. A subset of motif variants has previously been described in the synovial fluid and blood of reactive arthritis. According to the report, clones linked to the disease were significantly enriched in matched synovial fluid samples taken from ankylosing spondylitis patients. Relatively scarce in peripheral blood, disease-linked clones were CD8+.

Quantitative barcoded 5'-RACE was used to prepare TCR beta libraries. TCRdb independently ran MiXCR on the 5' RACE reads; one entry per CDR3 protein. Counted here are approximately 550,000 distinct CDR3 sequences, about 12% occurring once; the ten biggest clones make up about 6.5%. The source is a male donor with ankylosing spondylitis. The chain has TRBV4-2 and TRBJ2-5, with D unresolved. The specimen was blood, either unsorted or a sorted T cell fraction (not recorded which). CDR3 coding DNA: TGTGCCAGCAGCCAAGATAAGACCCAAGAGACCCAGTACTTC. Residues: CASSQDKTQETQYF.